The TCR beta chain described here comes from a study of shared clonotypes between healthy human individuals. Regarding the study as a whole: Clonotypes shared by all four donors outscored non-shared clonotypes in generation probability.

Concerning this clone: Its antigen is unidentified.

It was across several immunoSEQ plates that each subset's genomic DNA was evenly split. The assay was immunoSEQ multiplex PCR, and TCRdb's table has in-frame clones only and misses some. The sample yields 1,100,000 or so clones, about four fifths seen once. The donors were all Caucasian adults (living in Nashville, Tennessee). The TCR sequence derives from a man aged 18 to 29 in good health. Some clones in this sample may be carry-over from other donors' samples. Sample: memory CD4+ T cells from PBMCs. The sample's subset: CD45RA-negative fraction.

The CDR3 sequence is CASSVGEGRNQPQHF. CDR3 DNA sequence: TGTGCCAGCAGCGTAGGGGAGGGTAGAAATCAGCCCCAGCATTTT. V usage is TRBV9 and J usage is TRBJ1-5; D is unresolved. The germline V gene has CDR1 SGDLS and CDR2 YYNGEE. V shed 0 bases and J shed 4 bases, with 11 bases lying between them. The CDR3 totals 15 residues.